This passage covers 28 T cell receptor beta chains from one sample sequenced in a study of T cells in Graves' hyperthyroidism and ophthalmopathy (dated by TCRdb to about 2019). Library construction relied on multiplex PCR. The sequencer was an Illumina HiSeq 2000. The TCR beta CDR3 regions were amplified from the RNA transcripts. The TCR CDR3 was subjected to a first round of RT-PCR using the HTBI primer set and the Qiagen OneStep RT-PCR kit. Starting from the raw public reads, TCRdb applied fastp trimming at Q25, assembled clones with MiXCR and retained in-frame beta chains. Each CDR3 protein gets just one entry, which takes the most common genes and DNA from the rows behind it. The table for this sample lists approximately 360,000 distinct CDR3 sequences; around a quarter of them were counted only once. The ten largest clones represent about 73% of the sample. The sequenced sample was blood. The origin of the receptors is a middle-aged man with Graves' hyperthyroidism.

This chain joins TRBV5-1 and TRBJ2-7, with TRBD2 matching 11 bases. Trimming at V came to 4 bases and at J to 2 bases, leaving 5 bases not matched to a gene. The CDR3 totals 15 residues. CDR1 is SGHRS, CDR2 YFSETQ, per germline. CDR3 coding DNA: TGCGCCAGCAGCATTGGACTAGCGGGTCCCTACGAGCAGTACTTC. It specifies CASSIGLAGPYEQYF.

This chain links TRBV10-3 with TRBJ2-3; tentatively, D is TRBD1 (6 bases). The CDR3 is 16 residues long. V gave up 8 bases and J gave up 2 bases, with 20 bases separating them. Germline loops: CDR1 ENHRY, CDR2 SYGVKD. CDR3 loop: CAILPSTGQLTDTQYF. The CDR3 bases are TGTGCCATCTTGCCCTCCACGGGACAACTCACAGATACGCAGTATTTT.

The rearrangement uses TRBV11-2 and TRBJ2-7, with 7 bases matching TRBD2. The CDR3 sequence is 15 residues long. The germline gives CDR1 SGHAT, CDR2 FQNNGV. Trimming at V came to 2 bases and at J to 2 bases, leaving 6 bases not matched to a gene. CDR3 nucleotides: TGTGCCAGCAGCTTATCTTCGGGAGGCCCCTACGAGCAGTACTTC. Protein product: CASSLSSGGPYEQYF.

The chain combines TRBV29-1 with TRBJ2-2; 8 bases are a match to TRBD1. CDR3 length: 13 residues. Trimming at V came to 7 bases and at J to 4 bases, leaving 5 bases not matched to a gene. Germline V gene lookup returns CDR1 SQVTM and CDR2 ANQGSEA. CDR3 DNA: TGCAGCGCCGCTGGACAGGGCACCGGGGAGCTGTTTTTT. It codes for CSAAGQGTGELFF.

This sequence joins TRBV6-2 or TRBV6-3 and TRBJ2-1, with 8 bases lining up with TRBD2. The germline CDR1 and CDR2 sequences are MNHEY and SVGEGT. The CDR3 length is 17 residues. With 4 bases clipped from V and 8 bases from J, the junction kept 16 bases outside the gene matches. Here the CDR3 DNA reads TGTGCCAGCAGTTCCCCCTCCATAGCGGGGATTCAGGATGAGCAGTTCTTC. Protein product: CASSSPSIAGIQDEQFF.

This chain joins TRBV20-1 and TRBJ2-5; 8 nucleotides agree with TRBD1. CDR1 is DFQATT and CDR2 is SNEGSKA in the germline V gene (reference sequence). This CDR3 comprises 14 residues. After removal of 4 bases from V and 2 bases from J, the junction contained 6 bases not matched to a gene. The CDR3 reads CSAKPGQGQETQYF. DNA for the CDR3: TGCAGTGCTAAGCCTGGACAGGGTCAAGAGACCCAGTACTTC.

The rearrangement links TRBV20-1 to TRBJ1-1; D remains unclear. The germline V gene encodes CDR1 DFQATT and CDR2 SNEGSKA (reference sequence). V lost 2 bases and J lost 7, with 14 bases in between. The length of the CDR3 is 13 residues. The CDR3, as DNA: TGCAGTGCTAGAAACCGGGCAGCCCGTGAAGCTTTCTTT. It yields the protein CSARNRAAREAFF.

V usage is TRBV24-1 and J usage is TRBJ2-2; D is unclear. Trimming took 9 bases from V and 2 from J, leaving 9 bases between them. Per the germline V gene, CDR1 is KGHDR and CDR2 is SFDVKD. The CDR3 extends over 13 amino acids. CDR3: CATWAANTGELFF. The CDR3 nucleotides are TGTGCCACCTGGGCAGCCAACACCGGGGAGCTGTTTTTT.

The chain is built from TRBV9 and TRBJ2-3; 11 bases map to TRBD2. Germline-derived CDR1 and CDR2 are SGDLS and YYNGEE. The CDR3 totals 14 residues. Germline trimming cut 3 bases from V and 3 bases from J; bases unmatched to any gene: 0. The CDR3 nucleotides are TGTGCCAGCAGCGCTAGCGGGAGGACAGATACGCAGTATTTT. Amino acid sequence: CASSASGRTDTQYF.

This clonotype occurred many times. The gene calls are TRBV11-2 and TRBJ2-3, with TRBD2 as a possible D gene (5 bases). The CDR3 sequence is 15 residues long. Germline CDR1 SGHAT, CDR2 FQNNGV. Trimming left V 0 bases short and J 3 bases short, with 10 bases between. CDR3: CASSLDTGITDTQYF. CDR3 DNA sequence: TGTGCCAGCAGCTTAGATACCGGGATTACAGATACGCAGTATTTT.

This clonotype was counted a few times. The chain recombines TRBV9 with TRBJ1-1; D unresolved. Germline assignment: CDR1 SGDLS and CDR2 YYNGEE. V was clipped by 0 bases and J by 2 bases, with 11 bases between them. The CDR3 sequence is 15 residues long. Here the CDR3 reads CASSVGAALNTEAFF. For the CDR3, the DNA is TGTGCCAGCAGCGTAGGGGCGGCGTTAAACACTGAAGCTTTCTTT.

This clonotype was seen more than once but under ten times. The chain couples TRBV7-2 to TRBJ2-1; TRBD2 agrees at 15 bases. Germline CDR1 is SGHTA and CDR2 is FQGNSA. With 4 bases clipped from V and 7 bases from J, the junction kept 5 bases outside the gene matches. The CDR3 has 16 amino acids. Here the CDR3 reads CASSSGLAGGVNEQFF. The CDR3 DNA follows: TGTGCCAGCAGCTCAGGACTAGCGGGAGGGGTGAATGAGCAGTTCTTC.

Ten or more counts support this clonotype. The V and J genes are TRBV11-2 and TRBJ2-7; maybe TRBD2 (8 bases). The germline V gene has CDR1 SGHAT and CDR2 FQNNGV. V lost 4 bases, J lost 6 bases, and 22 bases lay in between. The CDR3 totals 16 residues. CDR3 nucleotides: TGTGCCAGCAGCTCCGCCGGGACAGACGCGGGGGGCGAGCAGTACTTC. Its translation is CASSSAGTDAGGEQYF.

This clonotype was counted between two and nine times. This sequence joins TRBV7-6 and TRBJ2-7; 10 bases map to TRBD1. Germline loops: CDR1 SGHVS, CDR2 FNYEAQ. There are 14 residues in the CDR3. V gave up 5 bases and J gave up 2 bases; unmatched junction bases: 3. CDR3 loop: CASSQGQGPYEQYF. DNA for the CDR3: TGTGCCAGCAGCCAGGGACAGGGGCCCTACGAGCAGTACTTC.

There are a few counts of this clonotype. The V and J genes are TRBV29-1 and TRBJ2-3; TRBD1 is a possible D gene (6 bases). CDR3 length: 13 amino acids. V was shortened by 3 bases and J by 1 base, with 8 bases between the two germline ends. Germline values: CDR1 SQVTM, CDR2 ANQGSEA. The DNA for the CDR3 is TGCAGCGTTGAGGGACATCGCACAGATACGCAGTATTTT. Amino acids: CSVEGHRTDTQYF.

This clonotype was observed at least ten times. The chain carries TRBV5-1 and TRBJ2-5, with 8 positions matching TRBD2. J lost 1 base, V lost 0 bases, and 5 bases had no gene match. This CDR3 spans 16 amino acids. The germline CDR1 and CDR2 sequences are SGHRS and YFSETQ. CDR3: CASSLEAGDLQETQYF. The CDR3 DNA sequence: TGCGCCAGCAGCTTGGAAGCGGGGGATCTCCAAGAGACCCAGTACTTC.

The rearrangement joins TRBV10-3 to TRBJ1-1, with 8 bases that match TRBD1. Germline V gene sequence: CDR1 ENHRY, CDR2 SYGVKD. V lost 4 bases to trimming and J lost 1 base; unmatched junction nucleotides: 8. The CDR3 totals 16 residues. Here the CDR3 reads CAISGGTGTGNTEAFF. The CDR3 DNA sequence: TGTGCCATCAGTGGGGGGACGGGGACAGGGAACACTGAAGCTTTCTTT.

The chain couples TRBV29-1 to TRBJ1-1, with TRBD1 identical over 10 bases. Germline lookup yields CDR1 SQVTM and CDR2 ANQGSEA. The CDR3 extends over 15 amino acids. V shed 4 bases, J shed 1 base, and the junction held 6 bases outside the gene matches. The CDR3 DNA reads TGCAGCGTTGTAGACAGGGGGCGACGGAACACTGAAGCTTTCTTT. It translates to CSVVDRGRRNTEAFF.

In this sample, this clonotype turned up many times. The V call is TRBV20-1, the J call TRBJ2-7; D may match TRBD1 or TRBD2 (5 bases each). Germline V CDR1 and CDR2: DFQATT, SNEGSKA (reference sequence). The CDR3 contains 12 residues. Between the trimmed V and J ends, which lost 3 bases and 3 bases, there was a span of 9 bases. Here the CDR3 DNA reads TGCAGTGCTAGCGGGGCTGACTACGAGCAGTACTTC. This codes for CSASGADYEQYF.

This clonotype was seen more than once but under ten times. J is TRBJ1-2 and V is TRBV7-3; possibly TRBD1 for D (5 bases). This CDR3 spans 15 amino acids. Trimming left V 1 base short and J 2 bases short, with 11 bases between. CDR1 is SGHTA and CDR2 is FQGTGA in the germline V gene. The CDR3 is CASSLNPGTNYGYTF. Written as DNA, the CDR3 is TGTGCCAGCAGCTTAAACCCGGGGACGAACTATGGCTACACCTTC.

The rearrangement uses TRBV12-3 or TRBV12-4 and TRBJ2-7, with 7 bases that match TRBD1. The CDR3 is 17 residues long. Trimming removed 9 bases from V and 4 bases from J; junction bases left unmatched: 21. The CDR3 DNA sequence: TGTGCCAGGAATGGTTTTGGGAAAGGGACAGTATCTTACGAGCAGTACTTC. It translates to CARNGFGKGTVSYEQYF.

This clonotype was observed a handful of times. A junction boundary mismatches the germline segment, possibly from a read error. V gene TRBV7-7 combines with J gene TRBJ2-5; 9 positions match TRBD1. The CDR3 sequence is 17 residues long. Germline-derived CDR1 and CDR2 are SSHAT and FNYEAQ (reference sequence). CDR3: CASSLALPGQGQETQYF. Written as DNA, the CDR3 is TGTGCTAGCAGCTTAGCGCTACCGGGACAGGGCCAAGAGACCCAGTACTTC.

This chain uses TRBV19 with TRBJ2-3, with 8 bases identical to TRBD2. J gave up 1 base and V 7 bases, and 10 bases lay outside the gene matches. Per the germline V gene, CDR1 is LNHDA and CDR2 is SQIVND (reference sequence). This CDR3 has 16 residues. This CDR3 is CASNQGLASRTDTQYF. The CDR3 region has the DNA TGTGCCAGTAACCAAGGACTAGCTAGTCGCACAGATACGCAGTATTTT.

The rearrangement links TRBV19 to TRBJ1-2, with D possibly matching TRBD1 (5 bases). Germline lookup yields CDR1 LNHDA and CDR2 SQIVND (reference sequence). CDR3 length equals 13 residues. The V end was cut by 5 bases, the J end by 3 bases, with 10 bases between. CDR3 bases: TGTGCCAGTAGTTCGACAGCCTACTATGGCTACACCTTC. This gives the protein CASSSTAYYGYTF.

V usage is TRBV6-1 and J usage is TRBJ2-3; TRBD1 matches 7 bases. The CDR3 contains 14 residues. J gave up 4 bases and V 4 bases, and 5 bases lay outside the gene matches. From germline, CDR1 is MNHNS and CDR2 SASEGT. The CDR3 spells CASSVVRGPDTQYF. In DNA form, the CDR3 reads TGTGCCAGCAGTGTTGTGAGGGGGCCAGATACGCAGTATTTT.

The CDR3 loop is CASSPGPGKGWTEAFF. The CDR3 region has the DNA TGCGCCAGCAGCCCCGGCCCCGGGAAAGGATGGACTGAAGCTTTCTTT. The chain couples TRBV5-1 to TRBJ1-1; D is unresolved. V lost 4 bases and J 5 bases, leaving 21 bases between the germline ends. CDR1 and CDR2 from the germline V gene are SGHRS and YFSETQ. The length of the CDR3 is 16 residues. The full variable domain, in which reference TRBV5-1 and TRBJ1-1 provide the parts outside the CDR3, is KAGVTQTPRYLIKTRGQQVTLSCSPISGHRSVSWYQQTPGQGLQFLFEYFSETQRNKGNFPGRFSGRQFSNSRSEMNVSTLELGDSALYLCASSPGPGKGWTEAFFGQGTRLTVV.

This clonotype showed up just a few times. The V gene is TRBV6-1, the J gene TRBJ2-7; 9 positions match TRBD2. The CDR3 is 16 amino acids. Germline CDR1 is MNHNS and CDR2 is SASEGT. The V gene end was trimmed by 1 base and the J gene end by 5 bases; junction bases not matched to a gene: 9. The CDR3 DNA reads as TGTGCCAGCAGTGAAGAGGGGCTAGCGGGATGGGACGAGCAGTACTTC. Translating it yields CASSEEGLAGWDEQYF.

There are a few counts of this clonotype. This CDR3 reads CASSPPGQGAREQYF. The DNA of the CDR3 is TGTGCCAGCTCACCTCCGGGACAGGGGGCGCGGGAGCAGTACTTC. The chain employs TRBV18 and TRBJ2-7; 12 nucleotides align to TRBD1. This CDR3 contains 15 residues. Germline V lookup: CDR1 KGHSH, CDR2 LQKENI. V lost 3 bases to trimming and J lost 7 bases; unmatched junction nucleotides: 7.